The rows below give T cell receptor beta chains drawn from one sample of a study of blood T cell repertoires in COVID-19. The data were produced by immunoSEQ multiplex PCR, yet TCRdb's version contains in-frame clones alone and is incomplete. The repertoire holds roughly 300,000 clones, less than 90% seen once, with approximately 1% in the top ten. What was sequenced was PBMCs or T cells enriched from blood (not recorded which). Source of these receptors: a young woman who had recovered from COVID-19. CDR3s include the opening cysteine and the closing phenylalanine or tryptophan. The D gene is left open where the match is weak. Size is omitted from some rows. Given values are once, few, many or a class for expanded clones.

j_call v_call d_call clone_size cdr3_aa cdr3_nt
TRBJ2-7 TRBV28 . . CASSPQGSSYEQYF TGTGCCAGCAGTCCACAGGGAAGCTCCTACGAGCAGTACTTC
TRBJ1-4 TRBV7-9 TRBD1 . CASSLDQGASEKLFF TGTGCCAGCAGCTTAGATCAGGGGGCGAGTGAAAAACTGTTTTTT
TRBJ1-2 TRBV28 TRBD1 . CASSRTGYGYTF TGTGCCAGCAGTCGGACAGGGTATGGCTACACCTTC
TRBJ1-1 TRBV6-1 . . CASSEAGTLTRGNTEAFF TGTGCCAGCAGTGAAGCGGGGACACTAACACGGGGGAACACTGAAGCTTTCTTT
TRBJ2-3 TRBV10-3 TRBD2 . CAINWGGNTDTQYF TGTGCCATCAATTGGGGGGGTAACACAGATACGCAGTATTTT
TRBJ1-2 TRBV28 . few CASSFHPRVYGYTF TGTGCCAGCAGTTTTCACCCCAGGGTCTATGGCTACACCTTC
TRBJ1-2 TRBV3-1/TRBV3-2 TRBD1 . CASSFKSGGHGYTF TGTGCCAGCAGTTTCAAGTCAGGGGGCCATGGCTACACCTTC
TRBJ1-5 TRBV30 TRBD1 few CAWGGGQGFGSNQPQHF TGTGCCTGGGGCGGGGGACAGGGGTTTGGGAGCAATCAGCCCCAGCATTTT
TRBJ1-1 TRBV2 TRBD1 . CASRVGQGNTEAFF TGTGCCAGCAGGGTGGGACAGGGGAACACTGAAGCTTTCTTT
TRBJ1-6 TRBV30 . . CAWSGTPSPLHF TGTGCCTGGAGCGGGACACCTTCACCCCTCCACTTT
TRBJ2-7 TRBV10-3 . . CAISGSGVQEQYF TGTGCCATCAGTGGTTCAGGGGTCCAGGAGCAGTACTTC
TRBJ2-7 TRBV10-3 . . CAISDLLQGSYDEQYF TGTGCCATCAGCGACCTGTTGCAGGGTAGTTACGACGAGCAGTACTTC
TRBJ2-7 TRBV6-6 . . CASSYTTSGYYEQYF TGTGCCAGCAGTTATACGACGTCGGGTTACTACGAGCAGTACTTC
TRBJ2-3 TRBV7-9 . . CASSLAGGSPGSDTQYF TGTGCCAGCAGCTTAGCTGGCGGGTCCCCAGGCTCAGATACGCAGTATTTT
TRBJ1-2 TRBV5-1 . . CASSLDGQTYGYTF TGCGCCAGCAGCTTGGATGGACAAACCTATGGCTACACCTTC
TRBJ1-2 TRBV6-5 . . CASSYTGPEYGYTF TGTGCCAGCAGTTACACGGGTCCAGAGTATGGCTACACCTTC
TRBJ1-3 TRBV19 . . CASSSYIEASGNTIYF TGTGCCAGTAGCTCTTACATTGAGGCTTCTGGAAACACCATATATTTT
TRBJ1-1 TRBV5-8 . . CASSRRAGWNTEAFF TGTGCCAGCAGCCGCCGGGCAGGGTGGAACACTGAAGCTTTCTTT
TRBJ2-7 TRBV7-9 . . CASSFWGPEQYF TGTGCCAGCAGCTTCTGGGGGCCCGAGCAGTACTTC
TRBJ2-3 TRBV4-1 TRBD2 . CASSRDTSGGNTDTQYF TGCGCCAGCAGCCGAGACACTAGCGGGGGGAACACAGATACGCAGTATTTT
TRBJ1-2 TRBV14 . . CASSQDLGAAYGYTF TGTGCCAGCAGCCAAGATCTGGGGGCAGCCTATGGCTACACCTTC
TRBJ2-7 TRBV3-1/TRBV3-2 . . CASSQDAEGRGLGGSYEQYF TGTGCCAGCAGCCAAGATGCCGAGGGAAGAGGGTTGGGAGGCTCCTACGAGCAGTACTTC
TRBJ1-2 TRBV20-1 . once CSARAQGGYTF TGCAGTGCTAGAGCTCAGGGTGGCTACACCTTC
TRBJ1-2 TRBV24-1 . . CATSDWRGGGGYTF TGTGCCACCAGTGATTGGAGGGGCGGGGGAGGCTACACCTTC
TRBJ1-1 TRBV12-3/TRBV12-4 TRBD1 . CASSFDRELGF TGTGCCAGCAGTTTCGACAGGGAATTAGGGTTT
TRBJ2-3 TRBV28 TRBD1 . CASSPLSPGQGSTDTQYF TGTGCCAGCAGTCCCCTCAGCCCGGGACAGGGTAGCACAGATACGCAGTATTTT
TRBJ2-1 TRBV7-9 TRBD2 . CASSSLAGGHNEQFF TGTGCCAGCAGCTCACTAGCGGGGGGCCACAATGAGCAGTTCTTC
TRBJ2-2 TRBV3-1/TRBV3-2 TRBD2 . CASSPRRGGAGTGELFF TGTGCCAGCAGCCCCCGTCGCGGGGGGGCGGGCACCGGGGAGCTGTTTTTT